These 5 T cell receptor beta chains were all obtained from the same sample, sequenced in a study of low-dose radiotherapy and immunotherapy resistance in tumors. Documented time point: after trial treatment. The sample's treatment: LDRT plus nivolumab, ipilimumab, low-dose cyclophosphamide and aspirin (RACIN trial). With a V-primer adapter and a constant-region primer, TCRs were amplified for about 22 PCR cycles. TCRdb reanalysed the reads using MiXCR and keeps one entry per CDR3 protein. The sample yields roughly 50,000 distinct CDR3 sequences, around a third seen once. Here the sequenced sample was PBMCs, taken after low-dose radiotherapy plus immunotherapy. Receptor source: a male donor with rectosigmoid adenocarcinoma.

In regard to this clonotype: A far larger clone is only one base removed, so a read error is likely. The chain carries TRBV28 and TRBJ2-7; 10 bases agree with TRBD2. J was trimmed by 3 bases and V by 5 bases; bases with no gene match: 16. CDR3 length: 18 residues. The germline gives CDR1 MDHEN, CDR2 SYDVKM. Here the CDR3 DNA reads TGTGCCAGCAGTCCACCCATGTCCGGGACTAGCGTCGACTACGAGCAGTACTTC. It encodes CASSPPMSGTSVDYEQYF.

This clonotype came up many times. This chain joins TRBV20-1 and TRBJ1-1; D gene uncertain. Trimming removed 6 bases from V and 5 bases from J, with 22 bases in between. The germline CDR1 and CDR2 sequences are DFQATT and SNEGSKA (reference sequence). CDR3 length: 15 amino acids. The CDR3 reads CSAPSFVGSGTEAFF. The CDR3 nucleotides read TGCAGTGCCCCGTCATTTGTGGGGAGTGGGACTGAAGCTTTCTTT.

This clonotype came up once. The chain carries TRBV11-2 and TRBJ2-7; 12 bases fit TRBD1. The trim removed 2 bases at V and 3 bases at J, leaving 26 bases unmatched. This CDR3 contains 23 residues. Germline CDR1 SGHAT, CDR2 FQNNGV. This chain's CDR3 is CASSLPGQGAPSPNSRPLYEQYF. In nucleotides, the CDR3 is TGTGCCAGCAGCTTACCGGGACAGGGGGCGCCATCCCCCAATTCGCGACCCCTCTACGAGCAGTACTTC.

This clonotype was recorded a few times. A clone one base away is much larger, so this may be a read error. The chain carries TRBV6-1 and TRBJ2-7; D may be TRBD1 (6 bases). V lost 8 bases to trimming and J lost 2 bases, with 16 bases between them. The CDR3 consists of 14 residues. CDR1 and CDR2 (germline): MNHNS, SASEGT. CDR3 bases: TGTGCCAGCGGTCCCGCTGAGGGGGCCTACGAGCAGTACTTC. It translates to CASGPAEGAYEQYF.

The V call is TRBV5-1, the J call TRBJ1-1; maybe TRBD1 (6 bases). Trimming cost V 4 bases and J 2 bases, with 15 bases left between them. Per germline, CDR1 SGHRS and CDR2 YFSETQ. The CDR3 covers 15 residues. The CDR3 DNA reads as TGCGCCAGCAGCCCGGGCGGGGGGCTAAACACTGAAGCTTTCTTT. Translation gives CASSPGGGLNTEAFF.